This TCR beta chain is drawn from a study of cytomegalovirus exposure and HLA in healthy donors. The CDR3 totals 16 residues. Germline lookup yields CDR1 LNHDA and CDR2 SQIVND (reference sequence). With V trimmed by 8 bases and J by 2 bases, 7 bases remained unmatched. The PCR was carried out with 60 Vbeta primers and 13 Jbeta primers. The table came from immunoSEQ multiplex PCR; TCRdb's copy has only in-frame clones and leaves some out. The sample lists 200,000 to 300,000 clones; about 80% were seen once. Study outcomes and limitations: Listed as cytomegalovirus-associated were 164 TCR beta chains.

As for this clone: The antigen is not known.

The TCR was taken from a woman aged 40 to 50 in good health and CMV-seropositive. J is TRBJ2-6 and V is TRBV19; 9 bases are a match to TRBD1. Sequencing was performed on PBMCs. DNA for the CDR3: TGTGCCAGTGGGGGGACAGGGAGGCCTGGGGCCAACGTCCTGACTTTC. Translating it yields CASGGTGRPGANVLTF.